This T cell receptor beta chain was profiled in a study of blood T cell repertoires in COVID-19. About the research overall: The United States, Italy and Spain supplied acute and convalescent COVID-19 samples. Sources were T cells, B-cell-depleted T cells, or PBMCs; the material itself was cDNA or gDNA.

Study processing details: From reference gene primer amplification, estimates of nucleated cell counts were derived. The method was immunoSEQ multiplex PCR; TCRdb's version includes in-frame clones alone and lacks a portion of them. V and J calls and clone size are as listed in that table; D and trimming were resolved from the DNA. Found here are roughly 460,000 clones, roughly 89% of them singletons; the top ten hold 0.65% to 1%. Patients at the Seattle site were enrolled during active infection and followed longitudinally. Deletions cut 8 bases from V and 6 bases from J, with 14 bases between. Germline CDR1 MNHNY, CDR2 SVGAGI (reference sequence). The CDR3 spans 13 residues.

The specimen sequenced was peripheral blood. The receptor was derived from a young man with COVID-19, enrolled during active disease. V and J are TRBV6-6 and TRBJ1-3; TRBD1 might be the D (5 bases). This CDR3 reads CASGGGWENTIYF. CDR3 nucleotide sequence: TGTGCCAGCGGCGGGGGATGGGAAAACACCATATATTTT.